The 6 T cell receptor beta chains presented below share a single source sample, sequenced in a study of T cell changes during pregnancy in multiple sclerosis. Data came from immunoSEQ multiplex PCR; TCRdb stores just in-frame clones and leaves some out. The sample includes under 30,000 clones, around 90% of them seen just once. The starting material was CD8+ T cells from peripheral blood mononuclear cells, obtained in the third trimester of pregnancy. Every receptor here comes from a female donor in good health, enrolled as a control in a pregnancy study.

This rearrangement joins TRBV6-5 to TRBJ1-2, with a weak D call TRBD1 (6 bases). CDR1 and CDR2 from the germline V gene are MNHEY and SVGAGI. The V gene lost 5 bases and the J gene lost 2 bases, with 9 bases spanning the gap. The CDR3 totals 13 residues. CDR3 in DNA: TGTGCCAGCAGTCTCGGACAGAACTATGGCTACACCTTC. This codes for CASSLGQNYGYTF.

The V and J genes are TRBV5-1 and TRBJ2-1; no clear D gene. CDR1 and CDR2 (germline): SGHRS, YFSETQ. The CDR3 has 11 amino acids. V was trimmed by 6 bases and J by 4 bases, leaving 5 bases between them. The CDR3 nucleotides are TGCGCCAGCACACGGTACAATGAGCAGTTCTTC. It specifies CASTRYNEQFF.

The CDR3 bases are TGTGCCAGCAGTTTCCAGGGTAGGGGCGAGCAGTACTTC. This encodes CASSFQGRGEQYF. The V and J genes are TRBV28 and TRBJ2-7, with a possible D match to TRBD1 (5 bases). The CDR3 has 13 residues. Germline CDR1 and CDR2: MDHEN and SYDVKM. Trimming stripped 3 bases from V and 6 bases from J, with 12 bases between.

The chain joins TRBV5-4 to TRBJ2-4, with a possible D match to TRBD1 (5 bases). V was trimmed by 4 bases and J by 9 bases, leaving 8 bases between them. Germline-derived CDR1 and CDR2 are SGHNT and YYREEE (reference sequence). The CDR3 sequence is 11 residues long. This CDR3 reads CASSAQGIQYF. In DNA, the CDR3 is TGTGCCAGCAGCGCCCAGGGCATTCAGTACTTC.

The J gene is TRBJ1-2, the V gene TRBV13; no clear D. This CDR3 spans 14 amino acids. Trimming removed 1 base from V and 8 bases from J, with 14 bases in between. Per the germline V gene, CDR1 is PRHDT and CDR2 is FYEKMQ (reference sequence). The CDR3 DNA follows: TGTGCCAGCAGCTTAGTCAGACGGGATTTCGGCTACACCTTC. Translating gives CASSLVRRDFGYTF.

V and J are TRBV7-9 and TRBJ2-1, with D hard to call. V was clipped by 5 bases and J by 10 bases, with 15 bases between them. CDR3 length: 13 amino acids. Germline CDR1 and CDR2: SEHNR and FQNEAQ (reference sequence). CDR3 DNA sequence: TGTGCCAGCAGCCTAGAGAGTGTCTTCGAGCAGTTCTTC. It is translated as CASSLESVFEQFF.